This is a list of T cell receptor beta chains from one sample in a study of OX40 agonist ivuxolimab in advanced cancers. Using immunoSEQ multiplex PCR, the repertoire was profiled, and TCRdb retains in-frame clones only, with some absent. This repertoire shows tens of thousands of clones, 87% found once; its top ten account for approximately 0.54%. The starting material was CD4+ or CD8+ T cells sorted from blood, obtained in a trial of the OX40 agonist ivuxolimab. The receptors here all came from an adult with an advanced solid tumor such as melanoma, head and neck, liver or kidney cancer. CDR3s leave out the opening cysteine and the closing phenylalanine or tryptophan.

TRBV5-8	ASRSGVSGGYGYT
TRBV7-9	ASSPKPTAGANYEQY
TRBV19	ASSRSLNQPQH
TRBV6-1	ASSRQFDYEQY
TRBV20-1	SANNNQVQY
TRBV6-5	ASSYSVGNPDTQY
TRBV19	ASSSTGENTEAF
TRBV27	ASSLLGSGANVLT
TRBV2	ASSEGRGPRQF
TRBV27	ASSLGNRVNTEAF
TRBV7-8	ASSLNRATYEQY
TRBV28	ASSLSGDPYEQY
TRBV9	ASSVGAGKTDTQY
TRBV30	AWSVTAGGTDTQY
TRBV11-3	ASSPKTGTEQF
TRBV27	ASSLRVLDGYT
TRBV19	ASSITGALGNQPQH
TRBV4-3	ASSQVEGTGNEKLF
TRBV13	ASSLGSQGNEQF
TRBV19	ASSPDRGIMTGELF
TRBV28	ASSSFTHGTGGDYGYT
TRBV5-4	ASSLGRVVTDTQY
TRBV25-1	ASSDPITSIQY
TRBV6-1	ASSAWEQY
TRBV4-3	ASSQDLGDVKVEQY
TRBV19	ASSIVGASSSGNTIY
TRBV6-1	ASTSGGTPHEQF
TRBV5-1	ASSGIDSLAF
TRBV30	AWSAGGPVY
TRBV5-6	ASSRGRSTGELF
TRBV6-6	ASRLGAYEQY
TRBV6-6	ASSYWGTQGRGNLF
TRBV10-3	AIMGDTDTQY
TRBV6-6	ASSYSAGTEAF
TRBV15	ATSRDSADTQY
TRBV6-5	ASSYPRGGSTGELF
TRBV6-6	ASSLQTKNIQY
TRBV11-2	ASSLAAGSSYEQY
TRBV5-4	ASRGDSHTGELF
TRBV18	ASSPASGVGNQPQH
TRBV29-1	SVNYYGYT
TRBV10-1	ASSESRRSYNEQF
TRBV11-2	ASSLDGTAGRTDTQY
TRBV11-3	ASSYRGQGIYEQY
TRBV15	ATSRDYAYEQY